These 30 T cell receptor beta chains came from one sample sequenced in a study of blood T cell repertoires in COVID-19. Method: immunoSEQ multiplex PCR; TCRdb's copy keeps in-frame clones and lacks some. The sample lists 200,000 to 250,000 clones; around 87% were seen once. Material: peripheral blood. Source of these receptors: a woman younger than 45 who had recovered from COVID-19.

The chain employs TRBV20-1 and TRBJ1-5, with TRBD1 as a possible D gene (5 bases). Germline CDR1 reads DFQATT; CDR2 reads SNEGSKA (reference sequence). Trimming took 3 bases from V and 5 from J, leaving 14 bases between them. There are 14 residues in the CDR3. In DNA form, the CDR3 reads TGCAGTGCTAGTTTGTGGGGCCATGATCAGCCCCAGCATTTT. Its protein product is CSASLWGHDQPQHF.

The chain joins TRBV6-5 to TRBJ1-2, with 7 bases aligning to TRBD1. Germline loops: CDR1 MNHEY, CDR2 SVGAGI. The CDR3 is made up of 13 amino acids. Trimming removed 6 bases from V and 6 bases from J; junction bases left unmatched: 7. The CDR3 sequence is CASRRDSNHGYTF. CDR3 coding DNA: TGTGCCAGCAGGCGGGACAGCAACCATGGCTACACCTTC.

This clone has only one observation. This sequence joins TRBV9 and TRBJ2-1; TRBD2 matches 8 bases. Germline V gene sequence: CDR1 SGDLS, CDR2 YYNGEE. With 3 bases clipped from V and 9 bases from J, the junction kept 8 bases outside the gene matches. CDR3 size: 14 residues. CDR3 DNA: TGTGCCAGCAGCGAGACTAGCGAGTGGTTTGAGCAGTTCTTC. Translation: CASSETSEWFEQFF.

The rearrangement joins TRBV10-1 to TRBJ2-7; 8 bases are shared with TRBD2. Germline CDR1 and CDR2: WNHNN and SYGVQD (reference sequence). The CDR3 spans 14 residues. V gave up 3 bases and J gave up 4 bases; unmatched junction bases: 5. CDR3 protein: CASSDPRGGYEQYF. CDR3 DNA: TGCGCCAGCAGTGACCCCCGGGGGGGATACGAGCAGTACTTC.

This chain joins TRBV2 and TRBJ2-7; possibly TRBD1 for D (6 bases). Trimming took 1 base from V and 3 from J, leaving 13 bases between them. This CDR3 has 15 residues. CDR1 is SNHLY, CDR2 FYNNEI, per germline. CDR3 protein: CASSEGQVSYYEQYF. The DNA of the CDR3 is TGTGCCAGCAGTGAAGGACAGGTTTCTTACTACGAGCAGTACTTC.

V and J are TRBV27 and TRBJ2-1, with TRBD1 identical over 7 bases. The CDR3 length is 14 residues. CDR1 is MNHEY, CDR2 SMNVEV, per germline (reference sequence). Trimming removed 5 bases from V and 7 bases from J; junction bases left unmatched: 8. For the CDR3, the DNA is TGTGCCAGCAGTAAGGACAGGATGGGGAATGAGCAGTTCTTC. This sequence encodes CASSKDRMGNEQFF.

The V gene is TRBV7-2, the J gene TRBJ1-2; 11 bases match TRBD1. CDR3 length: 17 amino acids. With V trimmed by 5 bases and J by 3 bases, 11 bases remained unmatched. Germline values: CDR1 SGHTA, CDR2 FQGNSA. The CDR3 reads CASSTGQGASKDYGYTF. Here the CDR3 DNA reads TGTGCCAGCAGCACAGGACAGGGGGCATCTAAAGACTATGGCTACACCTTC.

This clone was seen just once. J is TRBJ2-7 and V is TRBV7-8; D is unclear. The V end was cut by 8 bases, the J end by 6 bases, with 20 bases between. The CDR3 has 14 amino acids. Germline CDR1 reads SGHVS; CDR2 reads FQNEAQ. The CDR3 DNA reads as TGTGCCAGCTCAATCCTGGCCTCAAATGCCGAGCAGTACTTC. Translating it yields CASSILASNAEQYF.

This clone was picked up one time. J is TRBJ1-2 and V is TRBV14; possibly TRBD1 for D (5 bases). In germline, CDR1 is SGHDN, CDR2 FVKESK. V was cut by 0 bases and J by 4 bases, with 6 bases left in between. The CDR3 sequence is 13 residues long. CDR3 region: CASSQDRAYGYTF. The CDR3 DNA sequence: TGTGCCAGCAGCCAAGACAGGGCCTATGGCTACACCTTC.

V is TRBV6-5 and J is TRBJ1-3; no reliable D call. In germline, CDR1 is MNHEY, CDR2 SVGAGI. The CDR3 is made up of 14 amino acids. The ends were cut back, 4 bases at V and 0 bases at J, with 7 bases in the middle. As DNA, the CDR3 is TGTGCCAGCAGTTCGAGACTCTCTGGAAACACCATATATTTT. As protein: CASSSRLSGNTIYF.

This chain links TRBV29-1 with TRBJ1-2, with D hard to call. V dropped 7 bases and J dropped 8 bases, with 14 bases sitting between them. CDR1 is SQVTM, CDR2 ANQGSEA, per germline. The CDR3 consists of 11 residues. The CDR3 DNA follows: TGCAGCGCCGAGGGTAGGGAAGGCTACACCTTC. It translates to CSAEGREGYTF.

This chain links TRBV7-3 with TRBJ2-1; possibly TRBD1 for D (7 bases). Trimming left V 0 bases short and J 8 bases short, with 26 bases between. There are 19 residues in the CDR3. Germline loops: CDR1 SGHTA, CDR2 FQGTGA. CDR3: CASSLTWRPGTSQGDEQFF. As DNA, the CDR3 is TGTGCCAGCAGCTTAACGTGGAGGCCGGGGACTTCCCAGGGGGATGAGCAGTTCTTC.

The rearrangement links TRBV5-4 to TRBJ2-3, with TRBD1 matching 7 bases. V gave up 0 bases and J gave up 3 bases; unmatched junction bases: 7. This CDR3 is 16 amino acids long. Germline values: CDR1 SGHNT, CDR2 YYREEE (reference sequence). The CDR3 DNA is TGTGCCAGCAGCTTGGGACAGGGACGAGGGACAGATACGCAGTATTTT. Encoded protein: CASSLGQGRGTDTQYF.

The chain links TRBV5-1 to TRBJ1-3, with D unclear. The CDR3 runs to 15 residues. V was pared by 1 base and J by 0 bases, with 8 bases between. Germline assignment: CDR1 SGHRS and CDR2 YFSETQ. DNA for the CDR3: TGCGCCAGCAGCTTGAGCGGGAGCTCTGGAAACACCATATATTTT. The encoded protein is CASSLSGSSGNTIYF.

This clone was recorded a few times. The V and J genes are TRBV27 and TRBJ1-6, with D hard to call. The CDR3 is 14 residues long. The germline V gene encodes CDR1 MNHEY and CDR2 SMNVEV (reference sequence). Trimming shortened V by 3 bases and J by 10 bases, and 13 bases separated the two germline ends. DNA for the CDR3: TGTGCCAGCAGTTTTGACTTTTGGAGCTCACCCCTCCACTTT. Translating gives CASSFDFWSSPLHF.

The gene calls are TRBV29-1 and TRBJ1-5; D uncertain. Germline CDR1 and CDR2: SQVTM and ANQGSEA. The germline V and J ends were trimmed by 7 bases and 10 bases, with 20 bases remaining between them. The CDR3 is 13 residues long. Here the CDR3 DNA reads TGCAGCGCCGGTGCCGGACCAGGAGGACCCCAGCATTTT. It encodes CSAGAGPGGPQHF. The entire variable domain, with the rest obtained from reference TRBV29-1 and TRBJ1-5, is as follows: SAVISQKPSRDICQRGTSLTIQCQVDSQVTMMFWYRQQPGQSLTLIATANQGSEATYESGFVIDKFPISRPNLTFSTLTVSNMSPEDSSIYLCSAGAGPGGPQHFGDGTRLSIL.

This chain joins TRBV3-1 (or the pseudogene TRBV3-2) and TRBJ2-5; the match to TRBD2 covers 9 bases. CDR3 size: 16 residues. Germline CDR1 LGHDT, CDR2 YNNKEL (reference sequence). Trimming cost V 4 bases and J 4 bases; bases outside gene matches: 10. CDR3 nucleotide sequence: TGTGCCAGCAGCCCACGCATAGCGGGGGTCGGAGAGACCCAGTACTTC. Its translation is CASSPRIAGVGETQYF.

The V and J genes are TRBV7-9 and TRBJ1-1; 9 bases align to TRBD1. V shed 4 bases and J 8 bases; nucleotides not matched to a gene: 8. Germline loops: CDR1 SEHNR, CDR2 FQNEAQ (reference sequence). The CDR3 totals 14 residues. CDR3 protein: CASSSNPGTGEAFF. Written as DNA, the CDR3 is TGTGCCAGCAGCTCCAACCCAGGGACAGGGGAAGCTTTCTTT.

The CDR3 sequence is CASSLHLAGTSTDTQYF. The DNA for the CDR3 is TGTGCCAGCAGCTTGCATCTAGCGGGGACTAGCACAGATACGCAGTATTTT. The chain employs TRBV7-2 and TRBJ2-3; 9 positions match TRBD2. This CDR3 region has 17 residues. Germline V gene data show CDR1 as SGHTA and CDR2 as FQGNSA. The trim removed 3 bases at V and 0 bases at J, leaving 7 bases unmatched.

The rearrangement uses TRBV6-5 and TRBJ1-5, with D uncertain. The CDR3 length is 14 residues. The V end lost 6 bases, the J end lost 4 bases, and 13 bases lay between the germline ends. From germline, CDR1 is MNHEY and CDR2 SVGAGI. The CDR3 coding sequence is TGTGCCAGCAGGGGCGGGGTGGGGAATCAGCCCCAGCATTTT. Amino acids: CASRGGVGNQPQHF.

The rearrangement uses TRBV15 and TRBJ1-2; the D gene is possibly TRBD1 (6 bases). Between the trimmed V and J ends, which lost 0 bases and 4 bases, there was a span of 12 bases. CDR3 length: 15 residues. Germline-derived CDR1 and CDR2 are LNHNV and YYDKDF (reference sequence). CDR3 residues: CATSREEGQFYGYTF. The CDR3 DNA sequence: TGTGCCACCAGCAGAGAAGAGGGACAATTCTATGGCTACACCTTC.

This chain connects TRBV3-1 (or the pseudogene TRBV3-2) to TRBJ1-5; D possibly corresponds to TRBD1 (5 bases). The CDR3 runs 15 residues. In germline, CDR1 is LGHDT, CDR2 YNNKEL (reference sequence). Deletions cut 1 base from V and 3 bases from J, with 10 bases between. DNA of the CDR3: TGTGCCAGCAGCCAAGGCAGGGCCTCCAATCAGCCCCAGCATTTT. It specifies CASSQGRASNQPQHF.

The CDR3 loop reads CATSTAAGGFTDTQYF. CDR3 bases: TGTGCCACCAGCACCGCAGCGGGGGGGTTCACAGATACGCAGTATTTT. This chain links TRBV15 with TRBJ2-3; 10 positions match TRBD2. The CDR3 runs to 16 residues. With V trimmed by 4 bases and J by 2 bases, 6 bases remained unmatched. Germline V gene sequence: CDR1 LNHNV, CDR2 YYDKDF (reference sequence). Full variable domain (rest looked up from reference TRBV15 and TRBJ2-3): DAMVIQNPRYQVTQFGKPVTLSCSQTLNHNVMYWYQQKSSQAPKLLFHYYDKDFNNEADTPDNFQSRRPNTSFCFLDIRSPGLGDTAMYLCATSTAAGGFTDTQYFGPGTRLTVL.

This sequence joins TRBV27 and TRBJ2-3; 9 bases are a match to TRBD2. J gave up 2 bases and V 6 bases, and 18 bases lay outside the gene matches. The CDR3 totals 19 residues. The germline V gene has CDR1 MNHEY and CDR2 SMNVEV (reference sequence). The CDR3 loop reads CASRRNRLGLAIPTDTQYF. The CDR3 DNA sequence: TGTGCCAGCAGGCGGAATAGGTTGGGACTAGCTATACCCACAGATACGCAGTATTTT.

This clone has only a few counts. The chain joins TRBV6-4 to TRBJ2-1; TRBD1 matches 10 bases. V shed 0 bases and J 8 bases; nucleotides not matched to a gene: 7. Germline CDR1 is MRHNA and CDR2 is SNTAGT. CDR3 length: 16 amino acids. CDR3 bases: TGTGCCAGCAGTGACTCGGTGGGGACAGGGGTCGATGAGCAGTTCTTC. It encodes CASSDSVGTGVDEQFF.

The rearrangement joins TRBV19 to TRBJ1-2; the match to TRBD1 covers 7 bases. This CDR3 has 14 amino acids. The V gene end was trimmed by 5 bases and the J gene end by 8 bases; junction bases not matched to a gene: 11. Germline CDR1 and CDR2: LNHDA and SQIVND (reference sequence). The chain's CDR3 is CASSLWDRARGYTF. In DNA form, the CDR3 reads TGTGCCAGTAGTTTATGGGACAGAGCTAGAGGCTACACCTTC.

The chain links TRBV2 to TRBJ2-5; 13 bases map to TRBD2. Germline CDR1 SNHLY, CDR2 FYNNEI. V shed 4 bases and J 5 bases; nucleotides not matched to a gene: 13. The CDR3 length is 18 residues. CDR3 sequence: CASSGSGTSGAIGETQYF. As DNA, the CDR3 is TGTGCCAGCAGTGGGTCCGGGACTAGCGGGGCTATCGGGGAGACCCAGTACTTC.

In this sample, this clone turned up a few times. The chain couples TRBV28 to TRBJ2-1; possibly TRBD2 for D (6 bases). Germline CDR1 reads MDHEN; CDR2 reads SYDVKM. The germline V and J ends were trimmed by 5 bases and 5 bases, with 31 bases remaining between them. The CDR3 extends over 20 amino acids. CDR3 protein: CASSLTFPPVGGGGNNEQFF. The CDR3 DNA reads TGTGCCAGCAGTCTCACATTTCCCCCAGTCGGGGGTGGAGGGAACAATGAGCAGTTCTTC.

The chain joins TRBV5-6 to TRBJ2-3, with 7 bases fitting TRBD1. V trimming: 4 bases; J trimming: 3 bases; junction bases outside the gene matches: 8. The CDR3 is made up of 15 amino acids. Germline V lookup: CDR1 SGHDT, CDR2 YYEEEE. The CDR3, as DNA: TGTGCCAGCAGCCGTGACAGGGTTAGGACAGATACGCAGTATTTT. It encodes CASSRDRVRTDTQYF.

The chain joins TRBV29-1 to TRBJ1-3; weak D call: TRBD1 (6 bases). Trimming pared 6 bases from V and 1 base from J, leaving 10 bases between. CDR1 is SQVTM, CDR2 ANQGSEA, per germline. CDR3 size: 13 residues. This CDR3 reads CSVARGSGNTIYF. CDR3 sequence (DNA): TGCAGCGTCGCCAGGGGTTCTGGAAACACCATATATTTT.